The 20 T cell receptor beta chains below were found in one sample sequenced in a study of blood T cell repertoires in COVID-19. Profiling relied on immunoSEQ multiplex PCR, and the TCRdb table lists in-frame clones only, not all of them. The repertoire includes approximately 330,000 clones, roughly 86% of them detected once, and approximately 10% sits in the top ten. The sequencing input was peripheral blood. Receptors originate from a man younger than 45 with COVID-19, enrolled during active disease.

The count of this clone is one. The V call is TRBV6-5, the J call TRBJ2-1, with a tentative D call TRBD2 (6 bases). Germline V gene data show CDR1 as MNHEY and CDR2 as SVGAGI. V shed 7 bases and J shed 4 bases, with 14 bases lying between them. This CDR3 has 14 amino acids. The CDR3 here is CASTSGGGYNEQFF. The CDR3, as DNA: TGTGCCAGCACCAGCGGAGGAGGGTACAATGAGCAGTTCTTC.

The genes are TRBV19 and TRBJ2-7; 14 bases agree with TRBD2. Per germline, CDR1 LNHDA and CDR2 SQIVND (reference sequence). J lost 6 bases, V lost 4 bases, and 8 bases had no gene match. The CDR3 sequence is 16 residues long. CDR3 DNA sequence: TGTGCCAGTAGTACCCTTGGGACTAGCGGGGGACCCGAGCAGTACTTC. It codes for CASSTLGTSGGPEQYF.

The genes are TRBV6-1 and TRBJ1-4; TRBD1 aligns across 7 bases. Germline V lookup: CDR1 MNHNS, CDR2 SASEGT. Trimming took 2 bases from V and 6 from J; bases not matched to a gene: 6. The CDR3 is made up of 15 amino acids. In DNA, the CDR3 is TGTGCCAGCAGTGAATTCGGGACAGACTATGAAAAACTGTTTTTT. It codes for CASSEFGTDYEKLFF.

The chain links TRBV5-1 to TRBJ1-2; D is uncertain. The germline V gene has CDR1 SGHRS and CDR2 YFSETQ. Deletions cut 1 base from V and 0 bases from J, with 7 bases between. The CDR3 has 14 amino acids. The CDR3 loop reads CASSLLPTNYGYTF. In DNA form, the CDR3 reads TGCGCCAGCAGCTTGCTACCAACTAACTATGGCTACACCTTC.

The chain is built from TRBV5-4 and TRBJ2-5, with 10 bases matching TRBD1. V lost 2 bases and J lost 4; bases outside the gene matches: 2. This CDR3 contains 14 residues. Per germline, CDR1 SGHNT and CDR2 YYREEE (reference sequence). DNA for the CDR3: TGTGCCAGCAGCTTCGGACAGGGGGTAGAGACCCAGTACTTC. Protein product: CASSFGQGVETQYF. The full variable domain, rest sourced from reference TRBV5-4 and TRBJ2-5, is ETGVTQSPTHLIKTRGQQVTLRCSSQSGHNTVSWYQQALGQGPQFIFQYYREEENGRGNFPPRFSGLQFPNYSSELNVNALELDDSALYLCASSFGQGVETQYFGPGTRLLVL.

The rearrangement uses TRBV28 and TRBJ1-2; D might be TRBD1 (5 bases). V was clipped by 2 bases and J by 0 bases, with 10 bases between them. CDR3 size: 15 residues. Germline CDR1 MDHEN, CDR2 SYDVKM. The CDR3 sequence: CASSLRQIANYGYTF. The DNA for the CDR3 is TGTGCCAGCAGTTTACGACAGATAGCTAACTATGGCTACACCTTC.

DNA for the CDR3: TGTGCCTGGAGTGTAGGGCGCCCCCAGGGTCTCCAAGAGACCCAGTACTTC. It is translated as CAWSVGRPQGLQETQYF. The genes are TRBV30 and TRBJ2-5; perhaps TRBD1 as D (5 bases). The CDR3 loop spans 17 amino acids. V was shortened by 0 bases and J by 1 base, with 18 bases between the two germline ends. Germline-derived CDR1 and CDR2 are GTSNPN and SVGIG (reference sequence).

The rearrangement links TRBV27 to TRBJ2-1; maybe TRBD2 (6 bases). From germline, CDR1 is MNHEY and CDR2 SMNVEV (reference sequence). Trimming took off 5 bases at V and 4 bases at J, with 15 bases between the two ends. The length of the CDR3 is 15 residues. CDR3 protein: CASSRRERTYNEQFF. The CDR3 DNA sequence: TGTGCCAGCAGTAGGAGGGAGCGGACTTACAATGAGCAGTTCTTC.

Points on this clone: Within the sample, other DNA sequences also encode this same CDR3. The chain combines TRBV27 with TRBJ2-7; D not certain. The germline CDR1 and CDR2 sequences are MNHEY and SMNVEV (reference sequence). With 3 bases removed from V and 3 bases from J, the gap between germline ends came to 6 bases. The CDR3 extends over 12 amino acids. The CDR3 region is CASSFGGYEQYF. DNA for the CDR3: TGTGCCAGCAGTTTCGGCGGCTACGAGCAGTACTTC.

V is TRBV25-1 and J is TRBJ1-4; tentatively, D is TRBD1 (5 bases). This CDR3 comprises 15 residues. CDR1 and CDR2 from the germline V gene are MGHDK and SYGVNS. Trimming shortened V by 6 bases and J by 8 bases, and 19 bases separated the two germline ends. The CDR3 sequence is CASRSSGYLAEKLFF. For the CDR3, the DNA is TGTGCCAGCAGATCCTCAGGGTACCTGGCCGAAAAACTGTTTTTT. The complete variable domain, with remaining parts taken from reference TRBV25-1 and TRBJ1-4, reads EADIYQTPRYLVIGTGKKITLECSQTMGHDKMYWYQQDPGMELHLIHYSYGVNSTEKGDLSSESTVSRIRTEHFPLTLESARPSHTSQYLCASRSSGYLAEKLFFGSGTQLSVL.

As regards this clone: Different DNA sequences within this sample yield the same CDR3. The V gene is TRBV7-3, the J gene TRBJ1-6, with 8 bases fitting TRBD1. The CDR3 spans 14 residues. Trimming removed 4 bases from V and 10 bases from J; junction bases left unmatched: 6. Germline V gives CDR1 SGHTA, CDR2 FQGTGA. This CDR3 is CASSSGQGRSPLHF. CDR3 in DNA: TGTGCCAGCAGCTCTGGACAGGGCCGGTCACCCCTCCACTTT.

This sequence joins TRBV9 and TRBJ1-1; possible D gene TRBD1, 6 bases. Germline V gene data show CDR1 as SGDLS and CDR2 as YYNGEE. The V end was cut by 4 bases, the J end by 0 bases, with 13 bases between. The CDR3 length is 15 residues. The CDR3 coding sequence is TGTGCCAGCAGCTATCGGACAGATATGAACACTGAAGCTTTCTTT. Its protein product is CASSYRTDMNTEAFF.

The genes are TRBV7-2 and TRBJ1-6, with D possibly being TRBD1 (6 bases). This CDR3 region has 14 residues. Germline values: CDR1 SGHTA, CDR2 FQGNSA. Deletions cut 3 bases from V and 8 bases from J, with 11 bases between. CDR3 loop: CASSFTGTDSPLHF. DNA for the CDR3: TGTGCCAGCAGCTTTACAGGGACGGATTCACCCCTCCACTTT.

The J gene is TRBJ1-2, the V gene TRBV2; D possibly corresponds to TRBD1 (6 bases). The germline V gene encodes CDR1 SNHLY and CDR2 FYNNEI. The CDR3 runs 12 residues. Between the trimmed V and J ends, which lost 8 bases and 6 bases, there was a span of 13 bases. The CDR3, as DNA: TGTGCCAGCTACAGGGTAGGGAATGGCTACACCTTC. This gives the protein CASYRVGNGYTF.

V usage is TRBV10-2 and J usage is TRBJ2-5, with unresolved D. The CDR3 sequence is 12 residues long. From germline, CDR1 is WSHSY and CDR2 SAAADI. V lost 2 bases to trimming and J lost 4 bases, with 5 bases between them. CDR3 DNA: TGCGCCAGCAGTGAGATGAGAGAGACCCAGTACTTC. Its protein product is CASSEMRETQYF.

V gene TRBV11-3 combines with J gene TRBJ2-3, with 7 bases aligning to TRBD1. The CDR3 length is 15 residues. J was trimmed by 2 bases and V by 1 base; bases with no gene match: 3. Germline-derived CDR1 and CDR2 are SGHNT and YENEEA. This chain's CDR3 is CASSLGGQNTDTQYF. The CDR3 region has the DNA TGTGCCAGCAGCTTAGGGGGACAGAACACAGATACGCAGTATTTT.

This clone has a single count. The chain employs TRBV28 and TRBJ2-3; 7 positions agree with TRBD2. V shed 3 bases, J shed 1 base, and the junction held 10 bases outside the gene matches. The CDR3 totals 17 residues. The germline V gene encodes CDR1 MDHEN and CDR2 SYDVKM. This chain's CDR3 is CASSLVGGTHGTDTQYF. The CDR3 DNA follows: TGTGCCAGCAGTTTGGTCGGGGGGACTCATGGCACAGATACGCAGTATTTT.

V gene TRBV7-6 combines with J gene TRBJ1-4, with 9 bases aligning to TRBD1. J gave up 5 bases and V 5 bases, and 9 bases lay outside the gene matches. CDR1 and CDR2 from the germline V gene are SGHVS and FNYEAQ. The CDR3 has 16 residues. The CDR3, as DNA: TGTGCCAGCAGCCCTCTTGGGACAGGGATAAATGAAAAACTGTTTTTT. The encoded protein is CASSPLGTGINEKLFF.

The chain has TRBV4-1 and TRBJ2-7; a possible D gene is TRBD1 (5 bases). V was cut by 0 bases and J by 2 bases, with 8 bases left in between. CDR1 is MGHRA, CDR2 YSYEKL, per germline. CDR3 length: 14 amino acids. CDR3 sequence (DNA): TGCGCCAGCAGCCAAGAAGACAGAACCTACGAGCAGTACTTC. The encoded protein is CASSQEDRTYEQYF.

The chain links TRBV14 to TRBJ2-3; D not certain. This CDR3 is 13 amino acids long. The ends were cut back, 1 base at V and 5 bases at J, with 7 bases in the middle. Germline loops: CDR1 SGHDN, CDR2 FVKESK. Written as DNA, the CDR3 is TGTGCCAGCAGCCAAGTAAACAGAGATACGCAGTATTTT. It translates to CASSQVNRDTQYF.